The T cell receptor (beta chain) under discussion was sequenced for a study of response to subunit inactivated influenza vaccine. Germline CDR1 SQVTM, CDR2 ANQGSEA. This CDR3 spans 15 amino acids. V shed 0 bases, J shed 7 bases, and the junction held 4 bases outside the gene matches. At least ten counts were recorded for this clonotype. TCRdb ran MiXCR on the RT-PCR reads and lists one entry per CDR3 protein. The sample carries hundreds of thousands of distinct CDR3 sequences, 10% to 15% recorded once. V gene TRBV29-1 combines with J gene TRBJ2-1; 12 positions agree with TRBD2. This receptor was taken from a man aged 45-65 years who received an inactivated influenza vaccine. The sample was PBMCs from blood, taken on the day of vaccination. The DNA of the CDR3 is TGCAGCGTTGAAGATTGGACTAGCGGGAAGAATGAGCAGTTCTTC. Its translation is CSVEDWTSGKNEQFF.